This section outlines one T cell receptor beta chain sequence together with its context. Its specificity is unknown. These data originate in a study of shared clonotypes between healthy human individuals. Study outcomes and limitations: Naive CD4 clonotypes were shared across a few donors at around 5%.

An even split of each subset's genomic DNA across several immunoSEQ plates was performed. Original processing methods: ImmunoSEQ gave junction-only sequences without quality scores, so filtering differed. The repertoire was sequenced with immunoSEQ multiplex PCR; TCRdb's copy has only in-frame clones and lacks some. Clonal size and the V and J genes are those of that table, whereas D and trimming came from the DNA. The sample shows about 1,800,000 clones, 85% to 95% of them seen only once. The CDR3 consists of 15 residues. Germline CDR1 is PRHDT and CDR2 is FYEKMQ (reference sequence). Trimming took 3 bases from V and 4 from J, leaving 16 bases between them. CD45RO negativity and positive selection for CCR7 defined naive CD8 cells, a population that excluded terminally differentiated effector memory CD45RA+ cells.

This sequence joins TRBV13 and TRBJ2-7; D is possibly TRBD2 (7 bases). Sequenced: naive CD8+ T cells sorted from blood. The TCR originated in a man aged 18 to 29 in good health. The CDR3 sequence is CASSLKGEGLYEQYF. The CDR3 DNA follows: TGTGCCAGCAGCTTGAAGGGGGAGGGCCTATACGAGCAGTACTTC.